The T cell receptor beta chain described here comes from a study of long-term antiretroviral therapy in people with HIV. Findings and caveats of the study: The range of CDR3 lengths in HIV repertoires proved narrower than that found in controls. Diversity rose after ART but stayed below transplant donor controls.

Comments on this clone: Its antigen is unidentified.

CDR1 is SGHTS, CDR2 YDEGEE, per germline. V dropped 0 bases and J dropped 1 base, with 10 bases sitting between them. The CDR3 extends over 15 amino acids. A v3.0 immunoSEQ assay was performed at survey level. The target of sequencing was about 35,000-50,000 T-cell genomes per sample. The table came from immunoSEQ multiplex PCR; TCRdb's copy has only in-frame clones and leaves some out. The sample has 20,000 or so clones, 76% seen once. The source was unsorted PBMCs, collected 0.5 years before starting antiretroviral therapy. The rearrangement links TRBV5-8 to TRBJ1-1; D is ambiguous. The sequence came from a man between 18 and 35 years old with HIV. CDR3 residues: CASSLGVRQNTEAFF. The CDR3 coding sequence is TGTGCCAGCAGCTTGGGGGTGAGGCAGAACACTGAAGCTTTCTTT.